The 28 T cell receptor beta chains reported below all come from one sample, sequenced in a study of blood T cell repertoires in COVID-19. Measured with immunoSEQ multiplex PCR; TCRdb has only the in-frame clones, and not every one. The sample lists 150,000 or so clones; 75% to 85% were seen once. The specimen was peripheral blood. These receptors came from a woman in her 50s with acute or convalescent COVID-19.

V and J are TRBV2 and TRBJ1-2; perhaps TRBD1 as D (5 bases). Deletions cut 3 bases from V and 4 bases from J, with 6 bases between. The CDR3 runs 12 residues. The germline CDR1 and CDR2 sequences are SNHLY and FYNNEI. In nucleotides, the CDR3 is TGTGCCAGCAGTGAGACAGCCTATGGCTACACCTTC. It translates to CASSETAYGYTF.

This sequence joins TRBV28 and TRBJ1-2, with 8 bases identical to TRBD1. The CDR3 is 14 amino acids. V lost 7 bases to trimming and J lost 8 bases; unmatched junction nucleotides: 12. The germline V gene encodes CDR1 MDHEN and CDR2 SYDVKM. CDR3 sequence: CASTLSRTGKGYTF. The CDR3 region has the DNA TGTGCCAGCACGCTCTCTCGGACAGGGAAAGGCTACACCTTC.

The rearrangement joins TRBV5-5 to TRBJ2-5; weak D call: TRBD2 (7 bases). This CDR3 contains 14 residues. Germline CDR1 is SGHKS and CDR2 is YYEKEE (reference sequence). Trimming left V 2 bases short and J 3 bases short, with 11 bases between. The CDR3 spells CASSFGGPKETQYF. The CDR3 DNA is TGTGCCAGCAGCTTCGGGGGGCCAAAAGAGACCCAGTACTTC.

This chain uses TRBV10-3 with TRBJ2-1; 8 nucleotides agree with TRBD2. There are 13 residues in the CDR3. In germline, CDR1 is ENHRY, CDR2 SYGVKD. In DNA, the CDR3 is TGTGCTACCGCCGGGGGGGGCCTGGGTGAGCAGTTCTTC. This codes for CATAGGGLGEQFF.

The genes are TRBV10-2 and TRBJ1-4, with TRBD1 matching over 9 bases. This CDR3 has 13 amino acids. CDR1 and CDR2 from the germline V gene are WSHSY and SAAADI. J lost 6 bases, V lost 8 bases, and 4 bases had no gene match. CDR3 residues: CASGDRAYEKLFF. Here the CDR3 DNA reads TGCGCCAGCGGGGACAGGGCCTATGAAAAACTGTTTTTT.

This sequence joins TRBV10-3 and TRBJ1-2, with D tentatively TRBD1 (5 bases). The CDR3 spans 13 residues. V dropped 2 bases and J dropped 5 bases, with 9 bases sitting between them. Germline assignment: CDR1 ENHRY and CDR2 SYGVKD. For the CDR3, the DNA is TGTGCCATCAGTGAGAGGGACTCGTATGGCTACACCTTC. Translation gives CAISERDSYGYTF.

This clone has just a few counts. V usage is TRBV18 and J usage is TRBJ1-1; no clear D. CDR1 and CDR2 from the germline V gene are KGHSH and LQKENI. The V and J ends lost 1 base and 3 bases respectively, with 9 bases between them. The CDR3 loop spans 14 amino acids. The CDR3: CASSPLKSDTEAFF. CDR3 DNA sequence: TGTGCCAGCTCACCACTGAAATCGGACACTGAAGCTTTCTTT.

Worth noting for this clone: The junction differs from germline at one of its ends, possibly a read error. V is TRBV29-1 and J is TRBJ1-2, with a tentative D call TRBD1 (6 bases). The CDR3 has 12 amino acids. CDR1 and CDR2 (germline): SQVTM, ANQGSEA. Written as DNA, the CDR3 is TGCAGCGCCGATCAGGGGTCTACCTTGGAATTCTTC. It is translated as CSADQGSTLEFF.

The chain recombines TRBV4-1 with TRBJ2-7, with a weak D call TRBD1 (6 bases). Germline-derived CDR1 and CDR2 are MGHRA and YSYEKL. This CDR3 spans 15 amino acids. The V end lost 6 bases, the J end lost 0 bases, and 15 bases lay between the germline ends. CDR3 DNA: TGCGCCAGCAGTCTCAGGGGACCGCTCTCCTACGAGCAGTACTTC. Amino acids: CASSLRGPLSYEQYF.

The V and J genes are TRBV6-5 and TRBJ1-2, with TRBD1 identical over 7 bases. In germline, CDR1 is MNHEY, CDR2 SVGAGI. This CDR3 is 14 amino acids long. J was trimmed by 8 bases and V by 10 bases; bases with no gene match: 16. The CDR3: CAIRGGALRDGYTF. The CDR3 DNA sequence: TGTGCCATCAGGGGGGGGGCGTTAAGGGACGGCTACACCTTC.

The chain links TRBV7-8 to TRBJ1-3; D may be TRBD1 (5 bases). Germline values: CDR1 SGHVS, CDR2 FQNEAQ. The CDR3 spans 17 residues. V was shortened by 5 bases and J by 4 bases, with 21 bases between the two germline ends. This CDR3 reads CASSPGTAGEGGNTIYF. CDR3 DNA sequence: TGTGCCAGCAGCCCCGGGACCGCCGGGGAGGGCGGAAACACCATATATTTT.

V usage is TRBV19 and J usage is TRBJ1-5; 7 bases match TRBD1. CDR1 is LNHDA, CDR2 SQIVND, per germline (reference sequence). After removal of 10 bases from V and 4 bases from J, the junction contained 13 bases not matched to a gene. The CDR3 contains 15 residues. The CDR3 loop reads CATKGDRAGNQPQHF. The CDR3 DNA reads TGTGCCACTAAAGGAGACAGGGCGGGAAATCAGCCCCAGCATTTT.

The rearrangement links TRBV4-1 to TRBJ2-1; no clear D. The CDR3 loop spans 16 amino acids. Trimming cost V 0 bases and J 10 bases, with 19 bases left between them. Germline CDR1 is MGHRA and CDR2 is YSYEKL. This CDR3 is CASSQDRTGRAKEQFF. CDR3 bases: TGCGCCAGCAGCCAAGATCGCACCGGTCGAGCCAAGGAGCAGTTCTTC.

The chain links TRBV7-3 to TRBJ1-2; D is possibly TRBD1 (5 bases). The CDR3 spans 13 residues. V was cut by 2 bases and J by 8 bases, with 12 bases left in between. Germline loops: CDR1 SGHTA, CDR2 FQGTGA. The CDR3 here is CASSLRRGWGYTF. CDR3 nucleotide sequence: TGTGCCAGCAGCTTACGGAGGGGATGGGGCTACACCTTC.

In this sample, this clone turned up a few times. The chain is built from TRBV5-1 and TRBJ2-3, with a possible D match to TRBD1 (6 bases). This CDR3 is 16 amino acids long. V was shortened by 0 bases and J by 4 bases, with 15 bases between the two germline ends. Germline CDR1 and CDR2: SGHRS and YFSETQ. The CDR3 bases are TGCGCCAGCAGCTTGGCCATACAGGGAGAATCAGATACGCAGTATTTT. Amino acid sequence: CASSLAIQGESDTQYF.

The J gene is TRBJ2-1, the V gene TRBV24-1, with TRBD2 identical over 13 bases. The ends lost 4 bases at V and 7 bases at J; junction bases unmatched: 3. Germline CDR1 KGHDR, CDR2 SFDVKD. CDR3 length equals 15 residues. The CDR3 spells CATSELAGGENEQFF. The CDR3 DNA sequence: TGTGCCACCAGTGAACTAGCGGGAGGGGAGAATGAGCAGTTCTTC.

The J gene is TRBJ2-1, the V gene TRBV18; 7 nucleotides line up with TRBD1. The V segment lost 4 bases and the J segment 4 bases; nucleotides outside the gene matches: 13. The germline CDR1 and CDR2 sequences are KGHSH and LQKENI. The CDR3 loop spans 17 amino acids. CDR3 DNA: TGTGCCAGCTCACAGCCGACCGGGACAGCTCCATACAATGAGCAGTTCTTC. This encodes CASSQPTGTAPYNEQFF. Complete variable domain (other parts from reference TRBV18 and TRBJ2-1): NAGVMQNPRHLVRRRGQEARLRCSPMKGHSHVYWYRQLPEEGLKFMVYLQKENIIDESGMPKERFSAEFPKEGPSILRIQQVVRGDSAAYFCASSQPTGTAPYNEQFFGPGTRLTVL.

J is TRBJ1-5 and V is TRBV19, with D hard to call. Germline assignment: CDR1 LNHDA and CDR2 SQIVND (reference sequence). The CDR3 loop spans 14 amino acids. V shed 1 base and J shed 5 bases, with 9 bases lying between them. The CDR3 DNA reads TGTGCCAGTAGTATAGGAGACACCTATCAGCCCCAGCATTTT. The encoded protein is CASSIGDTYQPQHF.

The V and J genes are TRBV5-1 and TRBJ2-3; 8 nucleotides line up with TRBD2. J lost 0 bases, V lost 9 bases, and 6 bases had no gene match. CDR1 and CDR2 (germline): SGHRS, YFSETQ. The CDR3 loop spans 14 amino acids. The CDR3 loop reads CATRRGASTDTQYF. CDR3 DNA: TGCGCCACCCGGCGGGGGGCGAGCACAGATACGCAGTATTTT.

This chain joins TRBV19 and TRBJ2-7; tentatively, D is TRBD2 (6 bases). The germline CDR1 and CDR2 sequences are LNHDA and SQIVND (reference sequence). Trimming took off 5 bases at V and 4 bases at J, with 9 bases between the two ends. The CDR3 contains 12 residues. CDR3 coding DNA: TGTGCCAGTAGTGCCGGGGGTTACGAGCAGTACTTC. This translates into CASSAGGYEQYF.

This rearrangement joins TRBV5-1 to TRBJ2-3; the D gene is possibly TRBD1 (6 bases). The V gene's germline CDR1 is SGHRS and CDR2 YFSETQ. The V and J ends lost 4 bases and 4 bases respectively, with 13 bases between them. The CDR3 has 14 amino acids. The CDR3 coding sequence is TGCGCCAGCAGCGGAGGACAGCAGGCAGATACGCAGTATTTT. Amino acids: CASSGGQQADTQYF.

This rearrangement joins TRBV19 to TRBJ2-3, with 8 bases fitting TRBD1. Trimming at V came to 6 bases and at J to 1 base, leaving 9 bases not matched to a gene. CDR1 and CDR2 (germline): LNHDA, SQIVND (reference sequence). CDR3 length equals 16 residues. The CDR3 nucleotides are TGTGCCAGTAGCAGGGGGCAGGGAACGGGCACAGATACGCAGTATTTT. This encodes CASSRGQGTGTDTQYF.

The chain joins TRBV9 to TRBJ2-2, with 12 bases matching TRBD2. This CDR3 is built from 16 residues. The J segment lost 4 bases and the V segment lost 1 base, leaving 2 bases of the junction unmatched. Germline V gene sequence: CDR1 SGDLS, CDR2 YYNGEE. The CDR3 region has the DNA TGTGCCAGCAGCGTACTAGCGGGAGGGCCCACCGGGGAGCTGTTTTTT. Amino acid sequence: CASSVLAGGPTGELFF.

This clone was seen a few times. The sample has other DNA sequences that encode this CDR3 too. The chain couples TRBV5-6 to TRBJ1-2; 8 positions agree with TRBD1. The germline V gene has CDR1 SGHDT and CDR2 YYEEEE. Losses at the gene ends were 3 bases for V and 4 bases for J; bases not matched to a gene: 2. This CDR3 is 13 amino acids long. This CDR3 is CASSSGQAYGYTF. In DNA, the CDR3 is TGTGCCAGCAGCTCGGGACAGGCCTATGGCTACACCTTC. The variable domain in full, with the rest retrieved from reference TRBV5-6 and TRBJ1-2, is DAGVTQSPTHLIKTRGQQVTLRCSPKSGHDTVSWYQQALGQGPQFIFQYYEEEERQRGNFPDRFSGHQFPNYSSELNVNALLLGDSALYLCASSSGQAYGYTFGSGTRLTVV.

This rearrangement joins TRBV11-2 to TRBJ2-1; possibly TRBD2 for D (6 bases). CDR1 SGHAT and CDR2 FQNNGV come from the germline V gene. V was shortened by 5 bases and J by 5 bases, with 22 bases between the two germline ends. This CDR3 comprises 17 residues. CDR3 nucleotide sequence: TGTGCCAGCAGCCGGGGGTCTGGGACGTTGGGAGACAATGAGCAGTTCTTC. Amino acids: CASSRGSGTLGDNEQFF. The complete variable domain, with remaining parts taken from reference TRBV11-2 and TRBJ2-1, reads EAGVAQSPRYKIIEKRQSVAFWCNPISGHATLYWYQQILGQGPKLLIQFQNNGVVDDSQLPKDRFSAERLKGVDSTLKIQPAKLEDSAVYLCASSRGSGTLGDNEQFFGPGTRLTVL.

The V call is TRBV9, the J call TRBJ1-2; 7 bases agree with TRBD1. With V trimmed by 4 bases and J by 3 bases, 6 bases remained unmatched. The CDR3 spans 14 residues. CDR1 SGDLS and CDR2 YYNGEE come from the germline V gene. Written as DNA, the CDR3 is TGTGCCAGCAGCCAGGGGGTCGGGGACTATGGCTACACCTTC. Encoded protein: CASSQGVGDYGYTF.

This chain uses TRBV27 with TRBJ1-6; maybe TRBD1 (5 bases). The CDR3 is made up of 15 amino acids. Germline CDR1 MNHEY, CDR2 SMNVEV (reference sequence). The germline V and J ends were trimmed by 4 bases and 7 bases, with 14 bases remaining between them. The chain's CDR3 is CASSSPGFFNSPLHF. The CDR3 DNA is TGTGCCAGCAGTTCGCCAGGGTTCTTCAATTCACCCCTCCACTTT.

This chain joins TRBV19 and TRBJ1-4; tentative D call: TRBD1 (5 bases). The germline gives CDR1 LNHDA, CDR2 SQIVND (reference sequence). The germline V and J ends were trimmed by 8 bases and 6 bases, with 19 bases remaining between them. The CDR3 contains 15 residues. CDR3 nucleotide sequence: TGTGCCAGTGGTCGACAGAACTACTATGATGAAAAACTGTTTTTT. Amino acid sequence: CASGRQNYYDEKLFF.